The clone carrying this TCR beta chain was counted between two and nine times. These data belong to a study of T cells in Graves' hyperthyroidism and ophthalmopathy. Amplified TCR beta CDR3 regions derived from RNA transcripts. An initial round of RT-PCR targeting the TCR CDR3 relied on the HTBI primer set. TCRdb used MiXCR to reprocess the multiplex PCR reads, holding one entry per CDR3 protein. The repertoire holds some 580,000 distinct CDR3 sequences, 15% to 20% seen once, with around 3.5% in the top ten. Material for sequencing was blood. The TCR was taken from a woman aged 40 to 50 with Graves' ophthalmopathy.

CDR3 protein: CASSEGEDRFGYGYTF. The CDR3, as DNA: TGTGCCAGCAGTGAAGGGGAAGACAGATTCGGCTATGGCTACACCTTC. The chain recombines TRBV6-1 with TRBJ1-2, with a weak D call TRBD1 (5 bases). The V end was cut by 1 base, the J end by 4 bases, with 16 bases between. Germline CDR1 MNHNS, CDR2 SASEGT. This CDR3 is built from 16 residues.